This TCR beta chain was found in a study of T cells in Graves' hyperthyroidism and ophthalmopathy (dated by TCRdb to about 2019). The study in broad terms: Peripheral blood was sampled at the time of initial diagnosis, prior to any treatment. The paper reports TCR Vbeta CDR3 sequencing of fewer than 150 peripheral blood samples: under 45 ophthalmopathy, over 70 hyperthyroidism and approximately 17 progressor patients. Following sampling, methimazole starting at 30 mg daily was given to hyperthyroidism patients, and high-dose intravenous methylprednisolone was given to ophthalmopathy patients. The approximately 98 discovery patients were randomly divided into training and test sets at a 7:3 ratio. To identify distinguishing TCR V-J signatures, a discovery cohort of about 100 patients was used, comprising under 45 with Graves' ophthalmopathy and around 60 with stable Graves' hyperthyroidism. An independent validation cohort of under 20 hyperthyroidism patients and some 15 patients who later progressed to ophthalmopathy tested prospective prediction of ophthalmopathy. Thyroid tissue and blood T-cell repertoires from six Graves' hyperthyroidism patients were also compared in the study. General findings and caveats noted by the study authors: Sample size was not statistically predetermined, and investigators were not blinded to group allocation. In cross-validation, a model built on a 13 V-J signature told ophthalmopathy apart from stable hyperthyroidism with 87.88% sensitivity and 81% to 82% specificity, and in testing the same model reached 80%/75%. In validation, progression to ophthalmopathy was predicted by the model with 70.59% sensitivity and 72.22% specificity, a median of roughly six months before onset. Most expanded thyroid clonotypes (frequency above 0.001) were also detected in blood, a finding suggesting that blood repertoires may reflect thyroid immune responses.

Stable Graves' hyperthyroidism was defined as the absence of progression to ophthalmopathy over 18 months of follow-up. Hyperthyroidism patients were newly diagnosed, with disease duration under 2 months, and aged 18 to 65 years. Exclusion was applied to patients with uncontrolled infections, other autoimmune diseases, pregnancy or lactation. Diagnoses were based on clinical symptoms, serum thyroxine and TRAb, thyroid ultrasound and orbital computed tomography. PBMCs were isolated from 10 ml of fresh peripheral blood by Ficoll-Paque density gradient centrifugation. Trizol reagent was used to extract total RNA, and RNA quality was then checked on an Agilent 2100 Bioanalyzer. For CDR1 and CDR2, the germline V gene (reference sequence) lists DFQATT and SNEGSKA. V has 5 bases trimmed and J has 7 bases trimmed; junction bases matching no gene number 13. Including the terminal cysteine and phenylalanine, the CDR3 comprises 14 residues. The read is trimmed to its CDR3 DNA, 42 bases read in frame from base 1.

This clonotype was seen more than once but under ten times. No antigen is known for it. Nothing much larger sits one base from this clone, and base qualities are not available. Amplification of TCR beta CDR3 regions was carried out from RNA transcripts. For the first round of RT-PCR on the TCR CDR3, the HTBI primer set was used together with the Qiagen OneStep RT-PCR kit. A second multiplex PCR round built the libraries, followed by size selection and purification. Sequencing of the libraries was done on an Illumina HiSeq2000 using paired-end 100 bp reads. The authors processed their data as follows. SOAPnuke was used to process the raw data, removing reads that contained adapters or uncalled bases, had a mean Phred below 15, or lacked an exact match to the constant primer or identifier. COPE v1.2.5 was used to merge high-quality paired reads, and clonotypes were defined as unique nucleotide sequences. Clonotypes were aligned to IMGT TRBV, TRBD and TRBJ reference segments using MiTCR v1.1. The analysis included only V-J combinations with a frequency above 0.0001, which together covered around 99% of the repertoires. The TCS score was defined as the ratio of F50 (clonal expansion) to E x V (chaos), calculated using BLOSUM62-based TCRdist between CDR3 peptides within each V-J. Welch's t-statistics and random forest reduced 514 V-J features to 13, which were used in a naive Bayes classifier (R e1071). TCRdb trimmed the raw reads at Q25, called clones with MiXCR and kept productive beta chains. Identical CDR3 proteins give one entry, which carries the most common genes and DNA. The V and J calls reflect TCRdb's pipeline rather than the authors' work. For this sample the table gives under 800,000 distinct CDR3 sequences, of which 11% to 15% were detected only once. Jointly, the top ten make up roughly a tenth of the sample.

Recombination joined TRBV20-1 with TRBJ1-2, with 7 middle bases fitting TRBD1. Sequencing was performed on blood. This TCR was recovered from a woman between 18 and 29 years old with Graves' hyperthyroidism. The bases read TGCAGTGCTCGACAGGGCGCCCTTGGCCGTGGCTACACCTTC. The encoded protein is CSARQGALGRGYTF.